This T cell receptor (beta chain) was obtained from a study of metastatic and nonmetastatic thyroid tumors (dated by TCRdb to the early 2020s). For context, the study as a whole: Repertoires from peripheral blood and from tumor or nodule tissue samples of malignant and benign thyroid patients were compared.

To prepare the library, PCR was applied. Sequencing instrument: Illumina HiSeq 4000. High-throughput sequencing was used to profile the TCR beta-chain CDR3 region of each patient. On the study's bioinformatics: Drawing on CDR3 differences between clinicopathological groups, the researchers built a classifier meant to tell apart patients with distant-metastatic papillary thyroid cancer. The Shannon index was used to assess repertoire diversity, and the Morisita-Horn index was used to assess tumor-blood repertoire similarity. TCRdb reran the public reads through fastp at Q25 and MiXCR, keeping productive beta chains. For this entry, the V and J calls and clone size follow TCRdb and not the study's own pipeline. The sample has more than 50,000 clones on record, approximately 20% of them singletons. The top ten constitute about 4.1% of the sample. Before undergoing thyroid surgery, none of the patients had been given any kind of treatment. Using T-cell receptor beta sequencing, the researchers looked back retrospectively at clinical samples from patients, gathered between the early 2010s and the late 2010s.

The research as a whole found: TCR beta diversity was reported as significantly higher in malignant tumors than in benign nodules, in both blood and tumor samples.

In this sample, this clone turned up many times. What this receptor recognizes is not known. Nothing much larger sits one base from this clone, and base qualities are not available. Measured from the cysteine to the phenylalanine, the CDR3 is 15 residues long. Solely the CDR3 DNA is kept, with 45 bases framed from the first base. V trim: 4 bases; J trim: 2 bases; unmatched bases: 8. For CDR1 and CDR2, the germline V gene lists SGHRS and YFSETQ. The material sequenced was blood. The receptor comes from a female donor with papillary thyroid cancer or a benign thyroid nodule (not recorded which). Some clones in this sample may be carry-over from other donors' samples. The sequence links TRBV5-1 to TRBJ2-7; the central 8 bases match TRBD2. The CDR3 reads CASSPGGAGAYEQYF. The DNA is as follows: TGCGCCAGCAGCCCCGGGGGAGCGGGAGCCTACGAGCAGTACTTC.